This T cell receptor beta chain originates from a study of T cell clones after liver transplantation (dated by TCRdb to the late 2010s). Broadly, across the study: Samples were obtained from ITN030ST, a randomized trial in which withdrawal of immunosuppression was attempted within 2 years of liver transplantation. The studied cohort comprised 8 liver transplant recipients, 3 classified as tolerant and 5 as non-tolerant. Third party-reactive TCRbeta sequences from pre-transplant MLRs were also identified as an antigen-independent comparator for donor-reactive sequences. After a pre-transplant mixed lymphocyte reaction, TCRbeta sequencing was used to pinpoint donor-reactive T cell clones, which were subsequently tracked in post-transplant blood. Tolerance was defined as complete withdrawal of immunosuppression for at least one year without a rise in liver enzymes beyond twice the upper limit of normal. The subjects received no induction therapy and were kept on standard immunosuppression until randomization at 12-24 months post-transplant. Of the eight recipients, a few were HCV-positive, while the remaining recipients had been transplanted for non-autoimmune, non-viral indications.

Results the study describes overall, beyond this receptor: When repertoire turnover was accounted for, significantly reduced detection of donor-reactive sequences was found in 7 of 8 subjects for CD4 and in 8 of 8 subjects for CD8. The decline in donor-reactive sequences exceeded the decline in third party-reactive sequences, suggesting partial antigen-specific deletion that was unrelated to withdrawal success. The conclusions were preliminary, being limited by small, heterogeneous patient numbers and by non-standardized post-transplant time points. In 5 of 8 subjects, circulating donor-reactive CD4 TCRbeta sequences decreased significantly after transplant, regardless of tolerance or HCV status. Without allograft tissue specimens, donor-reactive T cells may have migrated into the graft rather than being deleted. In two subjects, low numbers of available donor cells limited the measurable donor-reactive repertoire.

Using immunoSEQ, frozen genomic DNA was subjected to high-throughput TCRbeta CDR3 sequencing, a process that included PCR amplification, mapping, bias correction and internal controls. Under the source paper's analysis protocol: Only productive rearrangements were retained, and each unique TCRbeta sequence was defined by its CDR3 nucleotide sequence together with its V and J gene. A sequence counted as donor-reactive only if the sequence showed at least 5-fold expansion in CFSE-low cells compared with unstimulated pre-transplant cells and had a frequency of at least 0.01%. Per-subject minimum frequency thresholds, based on the lowest-template unstimulated sample, ensured at least 90% detection power. Repertoire turnover was measured by Jensen-Shannon divergence between the top 1000 TCRbeta sequences post- and pre-transplant. Changes in detection of donor-reactive sequences were assessed with two-sided Fisher's exact tests. TCRdb's version of the immuneACCESS table is confined to in-frame rearrangements and falls short of the full clone set. An unresolved V gene accounts for under half of the shortfall where checked; the remainder is of unknown origin. V, J and clone size are taken as reported in that table, and D and trimming were inferred from the DNA itself. This sample has 5,000 to 6,500 clones in its table, and about 32% of those were observed once. The ten largest clones represent under 5.5% of the sample.

The sample holds a few counts of this clone. Its cognate antigen has yet to be identified. Base qualities are not at hand, and no much larger clone is one base apart. Alloreactive TCRbeta sequences were defined by sequencing the proliferating CFSE-low cells from the MLR. In the CFSE-MLRs, pre-transplant recipient cells were stimulated with donor PBMCs, splenocytes or lymph node cells, or with third-party PBMCs. Randomization to immunosuppression withdrawal applied to every one of the 8 studied subjects. The Qiagen DNeasy Blood and Tissue Kit was used for genomic DNA isolation. The CDR3 measures 14 amino acids from cysteine to phenylalanine. Kept here is only the CDR3 DNA, which spans 42 bases and is read in frame from base 1. V ends up 5 bases short and J 4 bases short, with an unmatched junction base count of 6.

The sequence joins TRBV5-3 to TRBJ2-1; TRBD1 agrees with 7 junctional bases. TRBV5-3 qualifies as an ORF whose function is uncertain. Sequenced material: CD4+ T cells from cultured PBMCs. This clonotype originated in a human patient who received a liver transplant. Some T cells may have been brought in with the graft after a transplant. The nucleotide sequence is given as TGTGCCAGAAGACCGGGACAGAGGTACAATGAGCAGTTCTTC. Translated, this gives CARRPGQRYNEQFF.